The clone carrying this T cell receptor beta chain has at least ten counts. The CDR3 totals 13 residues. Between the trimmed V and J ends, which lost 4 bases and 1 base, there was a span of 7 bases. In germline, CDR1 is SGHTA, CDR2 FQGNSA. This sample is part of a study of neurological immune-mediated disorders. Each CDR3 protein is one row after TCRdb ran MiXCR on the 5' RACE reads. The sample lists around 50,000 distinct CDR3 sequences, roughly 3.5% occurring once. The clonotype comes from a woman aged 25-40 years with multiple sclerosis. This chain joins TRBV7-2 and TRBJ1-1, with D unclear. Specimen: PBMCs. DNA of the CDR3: TGTGCCAGCAGCTCCAGACAGAACACTGAAGCTTTCTTT. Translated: CASSSRQNTEAFF.